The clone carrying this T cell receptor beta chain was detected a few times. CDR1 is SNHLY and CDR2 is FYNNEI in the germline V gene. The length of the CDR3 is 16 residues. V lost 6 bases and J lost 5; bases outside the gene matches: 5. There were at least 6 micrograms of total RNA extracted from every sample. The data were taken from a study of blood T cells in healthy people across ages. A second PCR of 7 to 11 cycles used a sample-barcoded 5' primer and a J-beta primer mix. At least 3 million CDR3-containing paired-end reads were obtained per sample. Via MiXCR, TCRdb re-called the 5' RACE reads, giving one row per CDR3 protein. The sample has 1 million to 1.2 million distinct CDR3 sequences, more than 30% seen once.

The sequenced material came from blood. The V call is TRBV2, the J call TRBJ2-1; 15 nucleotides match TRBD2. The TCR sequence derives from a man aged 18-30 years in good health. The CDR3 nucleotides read TGTGCCAGCAGGAGGACTAGCGGGGGGGCGAACAATGAGCAGTTCTTC. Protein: CASRRTSGGANNEQFF.